The 17 T cell receptor beta chains below come from one sample, sequenced in a study of T-cell memory formation after mild COVID-19. TCRdb itself ran the 5' RACE reads through MiXCR, one entry per CDR3 protein. In the table there are hundreds of thousands of distinct CDR3 sequences, around 28% of which are singletons. The sequencing input was PBMCs or a T cell subset sorted from them (not recorded which). These receptors came from an adult woman who had mild COVID-19 (a few samples of this study predate the infection). Cell type and time point are not known.

The chain has TRBV10-3 and TRBJ2-7; D tentatively fits TRBD1 or TRBD2 (5 bases each). The V end lost 8 bases, the J end lost 3 bases, and 8 bases lay between the germline ends. CDR1 is ENHRY, CDR2 SYGVKD, per germline. CDR3 length: 11 amino acids. CDR3 loop: CAIGDVYEQYF. The CDR3 DNA is TGTGCCATCGGGGACGTCTACGAGCAGTACTTC.

The V and J genes are TRBV20-1 and TRBJ2-7; no definite D call. The germline V gene encodes CDR1 DFQATT and CDR2 SNEGSKA (reference sequence). V lost 0 bases and J 2 bases, leaving 11 bases between the germline ends. The CDR3 runs to 14 residues. CDR3 nucleotides: TGCAGTGCTAGAGATCATCAGGCCACCTACGAGCAGTACTTC. It is translated as CSARDHQATYEQYF.

This clonotype was counted a few times. The chain has TRBV4-2 and TRBJ2-3; 7 nucleotides align to TRBD2. V lost 7 bases, J lost 2 bases, and 9 bases stayed unmatched. The CDR3 spans 15 residues. Per germline, CDR1 LGHNA and CDR2 YNFKEQ. The CDR3 DNA reads as TGTGCCAGCACTGATAGCGGGTCCCCCACAGATACGCAGTATTTT. Protein sequence: CASTDSGSPTDTQYF.

This clonotype was counted only a few times. V is TRBV7-9 and J is TRBJ1-1; D gene uncertain. This CDR3 region has 13 residues. Germline-derived CDR1 and CDR2 are SEHNR and FQNEAQ (reference sequence). V lost 0 bases and J 5 bases, leaving 7 bases between the germline ends. The CDR3 loop is CASSLALGTEAFF. The CDR3 bases are TGTGCCAGCAGCTTAGCGTTGGGGACTGAAGCTTTCTTT.

The chain uses TRBV6-2 or TRBV6-3 and TRBJ2-5; TRBD1 matches at 9 bases. The germline V gene encodes CDR1 MNHEY and CDR2 SVGEGT. Losses at the gene ends were 6 bases for V and 5 bases for J; bases not matched to a gene: 10. The CDR3 length is 15 residues. CDR3 nucleotide sequence: TGTGCCAGCAGCAAGCCGGGACAGGGCACTGAGACCCAGTACTTC. Translating it yields CASSKPGQGTETQYF.

The chain's CDR3 is CASSQAAGADTQYF. CDR3 in DNA: TGTGCCAGCAGCCAAGCTGCGGGAGCAGATACGCAGTATTTT. The gene calls are TRBV7-2 and TRBJ2-3; TRBD2 aligns across 7 bases. Unmatched junction bases numbered 6, after V lost 5 bases and J lost 4 bases. The CDR3 loop spans 14 amino acids. CDR1 and CDR2 from the germline V gene are SGHTA and FQGNSA.

V gene TRBV6-5 combines with J gene TRBJ2-1; D is unresolved. CDR3 length equals 11 residues. The V gene's germline CDR1 is MNHEY and CDR2 SVGAGI. Trimming pared 6 bases from V and 6 bases from J, leaving 6 bases between. CDR3 DNA: TGTGCCAGCAGATATTTCAATGAGCAGTTCTTC. Its translation: CASRYFNEQFF.

The chain has TRBV11-2 and TRBJ2-1, with a tentative D call TRBD2 (5 bases). V lost 1 base and J lost 14, with 12 bases in between. This CDR3 spans 12 amino acids. Looked up from germline, CDR1 is SGHAT and CDR2 is FQNNGV. The CDR3 region has the DNA TGTGCCAGCAGCTTAGGCCTAGCAGGAAAGTTCTTC. As protein: CASSLGLAGKFF. The whole variable domain, remainder taken from reference TRBV11-2 and TRBJ2-1, is EAGVAQSPRYKIIEKRQSVAFWCNPISGHATLYWYQQILGQGPKLLIQFQNNGVVDDSQLPKDRFSAERLKGVDSTLKIQPAKLEDSAVYLCASSLGLAGKFFGPGTRLTVL.

This clonotype appeared a few times. The chain is built from TRBV5-1 and TRBJ2-5; D is uncertain. V was clipped by 7 bases and J by 5 bases, with 12 bases between them. This CDR3 has 12 amino acids. From germline, CDR1 is SGHRS and CDR2 YFSETQ. CDR3 DNA sequence: TGCGCCAGCCCCGCAGATTGGGAGACCCAGTACTTC. It is translated as CASPADWETQYF.

The V gene is TRBV10-3, the J gene TRBJ1-1; 8 bases align to TRBD1. The V segment lost 0 bases and the J segment 11 bases; nucleotides outside the gene matches: 8. CDR3 length: 14 amino acids. Per the germline V gene, CDR1 is ENHRY and CDR2 is SYGVKD. The CDR3 sequence: CAISESRQGREAFF. As DNA, the CDR3 is TGTGCCATCAGTGAGTCCCGACAGGGGCGGGAGGCTTTCTTT.

V gene TRBV6-5 combines with J gene TRBJ2-2; the D gene is possibly TRBD1 (6 bases). V shed 6 bases and J shed 6 bases, with 8 bases lying between them. The CDR3 extends over 12 amino acids. Germline V gene sequence: CDR1 MNHEY, CDR2 SVGAGI. The CDR3 sequence: CASRAGAGELFF. DNA for the CDR3: TGTGCCAGCAGAGCAGGGGCCGGGGAGCTGTTTTTT.

The chain recombines TRBV30 with TRBJ2-1; 10 bases map to TRBD2. Trimming removed 1 base from V and 9 bases from J; junction bases left unmatched: 9. The CDR3 extends over 15 amino acids. Germline loops: CDR1 GTSNPN, CDR2 SVGIG (reference sequence). CDR3 sequence reads: CAWSGAGGQIGEQFF. The CDR3 DNA follows: TGTGCCTGGAGTGGAGCGGGGGGGCAAATAGGTGAGCAGTTCTTC.

V is TRBV20-1 and J is TRBJ2-3; D may be TRBD2 (5 bases). V was cut by 2 bases and J by 4 bases, with 16 bases left in between. CDR1 DFQATT and CDR2 SNEGSKA come from the germline V gene (reference sequence). The CDR3 totals 15 residues. CDR3: CSARSASRISDTQYF. Written as DNA, the CDR3 is TGCAGTGCTAGATCGGCTAGCCGAATTTCAGATACGCAGTATTTT.

The chain couples TRBV20-1 to TRBJ1-1, with a possible D match to TRBD1 (5 bases). V was shortened by 1 base and J by 7 bases, with 10 bases between the two germline ends. Germline loops: CDR1 DFQATT, CDR2 SNEGSKA (reference sequence). CDR3 length: 12 amino acids. The CDR3, as DNA: TGCAGTGCTAGAGTGACAGTACTTGAAGCTTTCTTT. Amino acid sequence: CSARVTVLEAFF.

This clonotype was observed a handful of times. The J gene is TRBJ1-4, the V gene TRBV18, with no clear D. With 2 bases removed from V and 8 bases from J, the gap between germline ends came to 12 bases. Germline V CDR1 and CDR2: KGHSH, LQKENI. This CDR3 is built from 14 residues. This CDR3 is CASSPGLFEEKLFF. CDR3 DNA sequence: TGTGCCAGCTCACCAGGACTTTTTGAGGAAAAACTGTTTTTT.

This clonotype was picked up a small number of times. The rearrangement links TRBV27 to TRBJ2-3; D might be TRBD1 (6 bases). The germline CDR1 and CDR2 sequences are MNHEY and SMNVEV (reference sequence). This CDR3 is 15 amino acids long. V was cut by 3 bases and J by 0 bases, with 10 bases left in between. CDR3 sequence reads: CASSFGQFSTDTQYF. CDR3 bases: TGTGCCAGCAGTTTCGGACAGTTTAGCACAGATACGCAGTATTTT.

This clonotype appeared a few times. The V and J genes are TRBV6-5 and TRBJ2-4; D might be TRBD1 (6 bases). Germline-derived CDR1 and CDR2 are MNHEY and SVGAGI. The V end was cut by 2 bases, the J end by 1 base, with 9 bases between. CDR3 size: 15 residues. The CDR3 region has the DNA TGTGCCAGCAGTTACGGCAGGGGCGCCAAAAACATTCAGTACTTC. It translates to CASSYGRGAKNIQYF.